A single sample gave rise to the 17 T cell receptor beta chains below, sequenced in a study of cytomegalovirus exposure and HLA in healthy donors. PCR employed 60 Vbeta and 13 Jbeta primers. Data came from immunoSEQ multiplex PCR; TCRdb stores just in-frame clones and leaves some out. This sample has around 100,000 clones, with roughly 82% found just once. The specimen sequenced was PBMCs. The receptors stem from a man aged 50 to 59 in good health and CMV-seronegative.

The chain is built from TRBV25-1 and TRBJ2-7; TRBD2 is a possible D gene (5 bases). The CDR3 extends over 13 amino acids. CDR1 is MGHDK, CDR2 SYGVNS, per germline. V lost 5 bases and J lost 6, with 14 bases in between. CDR3 sequence reads: CASSSPGIGEQYF. The CDR3 DNA reads as TGTGCCAGCAGTAGCCCGGGGATTGGCGAGCAGTACTTC.

Relative to its sample, this clone is medium-sized. The rearrangement uses TRBV10-2 and TRBJ1-2; unclear D gene. Trimming shortened V by 2 bases and J by 0 bases, and 7 bases separated the two germline ends. Per germline, CDR1 WSHSY and CDR2 SAAADI. The CDR3 extends over 14 amino acids. CDR3 coding DNA: TGCGCCAGCAGTGAGAATTCGGCTAACTATGGCTACACCTTC. This gives the protein CASSENSANYGYTF.

V gene TRBV7-2 combines with J gene TRBJ2-1; 9 bases match TRBD2. Looked up from germline, CDR1 is SGHTA and CDR2 is FQGNSA. J was trimmed by 13 bases and V by 5 bases; bases with no gene match: 12. CDR3 length: 14 amino acids. The CDR3 reads CASSPRTSVIFQFF. CDR3 sequence (DNA): TGTGCCAGCAGCCCTCGGACTAGCGTGATCTTTCAGTTCTTC.

This clone was observed a single time. V is TRBV5-4 and J is TRBJ2-3; TRBD2 agrees at 9 bases. With 6 bases clipped from V and 6 bases from J, the junction kept 5 bases outside the gene matches. The CDR3 has 13 amino acids. Germline V gene lookup returns CDR1 SGHNT and CDR2 YYREEE (reference sequence). The DNA for the CDR3 is TGTGCCAGCATCTCGCGGGGGGGGGATACGCAGTATTTT. Translating it yields CASISRGGDTQYF.

The rearrangement uses TRBV28 and TRBJ2-7; maybe TRBD2 (6 bases). V was clipped by 3 bases and J by 6 bases, with 18 bases between them. CDR3 length equals 15 residues. CDR1 is MDHEN and CDR2 is SYDVKM in the germline V gene. CDR3 amino acids: CASSFSGRRGIEQYF. The DNA for the CDR3 is TGTGCCAGCAGTTTTTCCGGACGGCGCGGGATCGAGCAGTACTTC.

This clone was seen a single time. The CDR3 nucleotides read TGTGCCAGTAGTACCCCGGGACAGTCGGGGGCCAACGTCCTGACTTTC. This sequence encodes CASSTPGQSGANVLTF. The chain links TRBV19 to TRBJ2-6, with 7 bases identical to TRBD1. Trimming took 4 bases from V and 4 from J; bases not matched to a gene: 7. Germline CDR1 and CDR2: LNHDA and SQIVND (reference sequence). CDR3 length equals 16 residues.

The chain has TRBV19 and TRBJ2-7; 7 positions agree with TRBD1. V shed 10 bases, J shed 3 bases, and the junction held 15 bases outside the gene matches. Germline V gives CDR1 LNHDA, CDR2 SQIVND (reference sequence). The CDR3 covers 15 residues. The CDR3 bases are TGTGCCACCTCGACCCCCGGGACAGTCAGCTACGAGCAGTACTTC. Its translation: CATSTPGTVSYEQYF.

Details on this clone: At one of its ends the junction is not consistent with the germline gene, which may arise from a read error. The V gene is TRBV18, the J gene TRBJ1-6; D possibly corresponds to TRBD1 (5 bases). The CDR3 has 14 amino acids. Germline lookup yields CDR1 KGHSH and CDR2 LQKENI. The CDR3: CASSQDFYNSPLHF. The CDR3 DNA sequence: TGTGCCAGTTCACAGGACTTTTATAATTCACCCCTCCACTTT.

The chain is built from TRBV30 and TRBJ2-3, with D unresolved. The germline gives CDR1 GTSNPN, CDR2 SVGIG (reference sequence). This CDR3 is 14 amino acids long. The ends were cut back, 0 bases at V and 1 base at J, with 8 bases in the middle. DNA for the CDR3: TGTGCCTGGAGTGTACTTCGAGGCACAGATACGCAGTATTTT. This translates into CAWSVLRGTDTQYF.

This clone has a single count. The chain carries TRBV6-5 and TRBJ1-1; 8 positions agree with TRBD1. The CDR3 has 14 residues. The V and J ends lost 5 bases and 10 bases, in that order; junction bases with no gene match: 12. Germline CDR1 is MNHEY and CDR2 is SVGAGI. The CDR3 DNA is TGTGCCAGCAGTGCCCGGGGACAGGCCTTAGGAGCTTTCTTT. It encodes CASSARGQALGAFF.

This sequence joins TRBV6-6 and TRBJ2-7; 7 bases fit TRBD1. The CDR3 spans 15 residues. Germline V gene data show CDR1 as MNHNY and CDR2 as SVGAGI (reference sequence). J gave up 2 bases and V 5 bases, and 9 bases lay outside the gene matches. The CDR3 reads CASSRSGTATYEQYF. As DNA, the CDR3 is TGTGCCAGCAGTCGATCCGGGACAGCGACCTACGAGCAGTACTTC.

The chain is built from TRBV19 and TRBJ2-7, with 7 bases matching TRBD1. This CDR3 is built from 15 residues. V lost 5 bases and J lost 4; bases outside the gene matches: 11. Per germline, CDR1 LNHDA and CDR2 SQIVND (reference sequence). CDR3 in amino acids: CASSPTTGMTYEQYF. The CDR3 coding sequence is TGTGCCAGTAGTCCTACGACAGGGATGACGTACGAGCAGTACTTC.

In the case of this clone: Other DNA variants within this sample encode the same CDR3. The chain links TRBV29-1 to TRBJ2-3; 9 bases map to TRBD2. Germline CDR1 reads SQVTM; CDR2 reads ANQGSEA. Trimming removed 5 bases from V and 4 bases from J; junction bases left unmatched: 7. This CDR3 has 14 amino acids. Written as DNA, the CDR3 is TGCAGCGTTAAAGCGGGAGGACCTCCAGATACGCAGTATTTT. The encoded protein is CSVKAGGPPDTQYF.

V and J are TRBV11-2 and TRBJ1-2; perhaps TRBD1 as D (6 bases). The CDR3 is 17 residues long. V lost 0 bases to trimming and J lost 8 bases, with 22 bases between them. The germline V gene has CDR1 SGHAT and CDR2 FQNNGV. CDR3 bases: TGTGCCAGCAGCTTAGATTGGATAAGGCAGGGGAAGGTCGGCTACACCTTC. It translates to CASSLDWIRQGKVGYTF.

This chain joins TRBV4-2 and TRBJ1-2; TRBD1 might be the D (5 bases). V lost 0 bases and J 4 bases, leaving 12 bases between the germline ends. This CDR3 has 15 residues. Per the germline V gene, CDR1 is LGHNA and CDR2 is YNFKEQ. DNA of the CDR3: TGTGCCAGCAGCCAAGATCTAGGAAGGGGCTATGGCTACACCTTC. Translated: CASSQDLGRGYGYTF.

The chain employs TRBV11-2 and TRBJ1-2; D remains unclear. This CDR3 has 12 amino acids. Trimming cost V 5 bases and J 8 bases, with 12 bases left between them. Per germline, CDR1 SGHAT and CDR2 FQNNGV. Here the CDR3 DNA reads TGTGCCAGCAGCACGAACGATCGGGGCTACACCTTC. Protein product: CASSTNDRGYTF.

The chain carries TRBV7-8 and TRBJ2-7; TRBD1 matches 9 bases. The CDR3 has 15 amino acids. Germline CDR1 SGHVS, CDR2 FQNEAQ. V lost 4 bases, J lost 2 bases, and 6 bases stayed unmatched. The CDR3, as DNA: TGTGCCAGCAGCTCCCCGGGACAGGGTGCCTACGAGCAGTACTTC. Residues: CASSSPGQGAYEQYF.